These 30 T cell receptor beta chains came from one sample sequenced in a study of T-cell memory formation after mild COVID-19. TCRdb used MiXCR to reprocess the 5' RACE reads, holding one entry per CDR3 protein. In the table there are approximately 150,000 distinct CDR3 sequences, 6% to 7% of which are singletons. The source material was PBMCs or a T cell subset sorted from them (not recorded which). These receptors came from an adult woman who had mild COVID-19 (a few samples of this study predate the infection). Cell type and time point are not known.

In this sample, this clonotype turned up a few times. This rearrangement joins TRBV20-1 to TRBJ1-3, with TRBD1 as a possible D gene (6 bases). The CDR3 sequence is 14 residues long. V shed 5 bases and J shed 0 bases, with 11 bases lying between them. CDR1 and CDR2 from the germline V gene are DFQATT and SNEGSKA (reference sequence). In DNA, the CDR3 is TGCAGTGCTCAAGACAGGCACTCTGGAAACACCATATATTTT. Its protein is CSAQDRHSGNTIYF.

The rearrangement uses TRBV7-7 and TRBJ1-1; 8 nucleotides line up with TRBD1. CDR1 and CDR2 (germline): SSHAT, FNYEAQ (reference sequence). This CDR3 contains 13 residues. V gave up 5 bases and J gave up 7 bases; unmatched junction bases: 6. In DNA form, the CDR3 reads TGTGCCAGCAGCCCTGGACAGGGTGGTGAAGCTTTCTTT. Protein product: CASSPGQGGEAFF.

This clonotype has more than one count but fewer than ten. The chain couples TRBV12-3 or TRBV12-4 to TRBJ1-5, with D tentatively TRBD1 (6 bases). The length of the CDR3 is 14 residues. Trimming took 6 bases from V and 1 from J, leaving 10 bases between them. CDR3 region: CASRGAASNQPQHF. CDR3 DNA sequence: TGTGCCAGCAGGGGGGCAGCGAGCAATCAGCCCCAGCATTTT.

This clonotype has ten or more counts. The genes are TRBV6-5 and TRBJ2-7, with a possible D match to TRBD2 (7 bases). The CDR3 is made up of 16 amino acids. Between the trimmed V and J ends, which lost 0 bases and 6 bases, there was a span of 18 bases. CDR1 is MNHEY, CDR2 SVGAGI, per germline. The chain's CDR3 is CASSYSRGALVSEQYF. The DNA of the CDR3 is TGTGCCAGCAGTTACTCCCGGGGGGCTTTGGTCTCCGAGCAGTACTTC.

This clonotype was detected many times. The CDR3 sequence is CASSHHQPGSPPEAFF. As DNA, the CDR3 is TGTGCCAGCAGTCACCATCAACCCGGATCTCCGCCTGAAGCTTTCTTT. The J gene is TRBJ1-1, the V gene TRBV12-3 or TRBV12-4; D gene unclear. The CDR3 is made up of 16 amino acids. Trimming took off 5 bases at V and 6 bases at J, with 22 bases between the two ends.

This clonotype was found many times. This chain joins TRBV6-5 and TRBJ2-1; no clear D gene. This CDR3 is built from 15 residues. The V gene lost 5 bases and the J gene lost 5 bases, with 16 bases spanning the gap. Germline V gene sequence: CDR1 MNHEY, CDR2 SVGAGI. The CDR3 nucleotides read TGTGCCAGCAGTCGCTCGTGGAATAAGGACAATGAGCAGTTCTTC. This encodes CASSRSWNKDNEQFF.

This clonotype was seen a handful of times. The chain couples TRBV29-1 to TRBJ2-4; 11 nucleotides align to TRBD1. Germline V CDR1 and CDR2: SQVTM, ANQGSEA. This CDR3 comprises 14 residues. Germline trimming cut 4 bases from V and 8 bases from J; bases unmatched to any gene: 7. CDR3 amino acids: CSVGGQGVLDIQYF. The CDR3 coding sequence is TGCAGCGTTGGGGGACAGGGGGTTTTAGACATTCAGTACTTC.

V is TRBV2 and J is TRBJ2-2; 9 nucleotides match TRBD2. Trimming at V came to 5 bases and at J to 10 bases, leaving 17 bases not matched to a gene. Germline V CDR1 and CDR2: SNHLY, FYNNEI. This CDR3 is 17 amino acids long. CDR3 in DNA: TGTGCCAGCAGTTCACTAGCGGGTAATTTCCGTCTGGAGGAGCTGTTTTTT. Its protein product is CASSSLAGNFRLEELFF.

Many counts were recorded for this clonotype. CDR3 residues: CASSQYMERGANIQYF. The CDR3 coding sequence is TGCGCCAGCAGCCAGTATATGGAGCGGGGGGCAAACATTCAGTACTTC. V is TRBV4-1 and J is TRBJ2-4, with 9 bases that match TRBD2. Germline CDR1 and CDR2: MGHRA and YSYEKL. The CDR3 consists of 16 residues. J was trimmed by 6 bases and V by 3 bases; bases with no gene match: 9.

As for this clonotype: A much larger clonotype is one base distant, so this may be a read error. The chain links TRBV6-5 to TRBJ2-3; D gene unclear. Between the trimmed V and J ends, which lost 2 bases and 0 bases, there was a span of 3 bases. The CDR3 is made up of 13 amino acids. Germline assignment: CDR1 MNHEY and CDR2 SVGAGI. The CDR3 DNA reads TGTGCCAGCAGTTACCAGAGCACAGATACGCAGTATTTT. This encodes CASSYQSTDTQYF.

This clonotype appeared a few times. This sequence joins TRBV21-1 and TRBJ2-7; the table's TRBD1 call for D was not verified on the DNA. TRBV21-1 is a documented pseudogene. This CDR3 spans 15 amino acids. Written as DNA, the CDR3 is TGTGCCAGCAGCTGCAAGGGACGGGACCTGGGGGAGCAGTACTTC. Translation: CASSCKGRDLGEQYF.

The chain is built from TRBV18 and TRBJ1-5; D uncertain. The CDR3 has 15 residues. V was clipped by 3 bases and J by 0 bases, with 9 bases between them. CDR1 KGHSH and CDR2 LQKENI come from the germline V gene. The CDR3 DNA reads TGTGCCAGCTCACCTAGGGTCGATAGCAATCAGCCCCAGCATTTT. Translation: CASSPRVDSNQPQHF.

This clonotype was picked up many times. This chain links TRBV7-2 with TRBJ2-5; D is undetermined. The CDR3 is 14 amino acids. The V gene lost 4 bases and the J gene lost 2 bases, with 11 bases spanning the gap. CDR1 and CDR2 from the germline V gene are SGHTA and FQGNSA. The CDR3 coding sequence is TGTGCCAGCAGCTCCACCACGCCTCAAGAGACCCAGTACTTC. It codes for CASSSTTPQETQYF.

This clonotype was seen at least ten times. The chain combines TRBV10-3 with TRBJ1-4; a possible D gene is TRBD1 (6 bases). V was shortened by 3 bases and J by 8 bases, with 16 bases between the two germline ends. CDR3 length: 15 residues. The V gene's germline CDR1 is ENHRY and CDR2 SYGVKD. The CDR3 DNA reads TGTGCCATCAGTGAAATGGGGGGGCTCGGGGAAAAACTGTTTTTT. It codes for CAISEMGGLGEKLFF.

This clonotype was recorded many times. The V call is TRBV7-9, the J call TRBJ2-7; D remains ambiguous. Germline lookup yields CDR1 SEHNR and CDR2 FQNEAQ (reference sequence). The V gene lost 2 bases and the J gene lost 5 bases, with 7 bases spanning the gap. This CDR3 is 12 amino acids long. The CDR3 DNA is TGTGCCAGCAGCTTAAGGGTCAACGAGCAGTACTTC. It codes for CASSLRVNEQYF.

This clonotype occurred a few times. The rearrangement links TRBV18 to TRBJ2-1; D not certain. Trimming took off 0 bases at V and 7 bases at J, with 10 bases between the two ends. Germline loops: CDR1 KGHSH, CDR2 LQKENI. This CDR3 region has 14 residues. The CDR3 DNA reads TGTGCCAGCTCACCACCGTTCCCCCGAAATGAGCAGTTCTTC. Amino acid sequence: CASSPPFPRNEQFF.

This clonotype has at least ten counts. The chain carries TRBV7-2 and TRBJ2-1, with 8 nucleotides matching TRBD2. In germline, CDR1 is SGHTA, CDR2 FQGNSA. The V segment lost 0 bases and the J segment 5 bases; nucleotides outside the gene matches: 6. CDR3 length: 16 residues. CDR3 sequence: CASSLAHTSGHNEQFF. The CDR3 DNA reads TGTGCCAGCAGCTTAGCGCATACTAGCGGCCACAATGAGCAGTTCTTC.

This clonotype appeared many times. CDR3 sequence (DNA): TGTGCCAGCAGGCGGACTAGCGGAAACACCGGGGAGCTGTTTTTT. This gives the protein CASRRTSGNTGELFF. V usage is TRBV6-6 and J usage is TRBJ2-2; 10 nucleotides agree with TRBD2. There are 15 residues in the CDR3. Unmatched junction bases numbered 3, after V lost 6 bases and J lost 2 bases. Germline assignment: CDR1 MNHNY and CDR2 SVGAGI (reference sequence).

This clonotype was picked up a small number of times. CDR3 sequence: CASSHDRDSYEQYF. The DNA for the CDR3 is TGTGCCAGCAGCCATGACCGGGACAGTTACGAGCAGTACTTC. The J gene is TRBJ2-7, the V gene TRBV3-1, with TRBD1 matching 7 bases. This CDR3 comprises 14 residues. Germline lookup yields CDR1 LGHDT and CDR2 YNNKEL (reference sequence). V dropped 3 bases and J dropped 4; count of bases not matched to a gene: 6.

The CDR3 is CASSQRQATEAFF. DNA of the CDR3: TGTGCCAGCTCACAACGACAGGCCACTGAAGCTTTCTTT. V is TRBV18 and J is TRBJ1-1; D possibly corresponds to TRBD1 (6 bases). Per germline, CDR1 KGHSH and CDR2 LQKENI. V lost 4 bases to trimming and J lost 4 bases, with 10 bases between them. The CDR3 sequence is 13 residues long.

This clonotype was seen a handful of times. The CDR3 protein is CARPRSCPWDRGLMNTEAFF. The CDR3 DNA sequence: TGTGCCAGACCAAGGAGTTGCCCATGGGACAGGGGGTTAATGAACACTGAAGCTTTCTTT. The genes are TRBV15 and TRBJ1-1; TRBD1 matches at 11 bases. Trimming at V came to 10 bases and at J to 0 bases, leaving 22 bases not matched to a gene. CDR1 and CDR2 (germline): LNHNV, YYDKDF (reference sequence). The CDR3 has 20 residues.

V usage is TRBV4-1 and J usage is TRBJ2-7; D is unclear. This CDR3 spans 13 amino acids. V lost 2 bases and J 3 bases, leaving 8 bases between the germline ends. Germline V gene lookup returns CDR1 MGHRA and CDR2 YSYEKL. The CDR3 sequence: CASSQYEGYEQYF. DNA of the CDR3: TGCGCCAGCAGCCAATATGAAGGCTACGAGCAGTACTTC.

This clonotype was seen a handful of times. The V and J genes are TRBV20-1 and TRBJ1-5; a weak D match, TRBD1 (6 bases). The CDR3 is made up of 14 amino acids. Germline-derived CDR1 and CDR2 are DFQATT and SNEGSKA (reference sequence). V gave up 0 bases and J gave up 4 bases, with 10 bases separating them. The CDR3 protein is CSARETGRNQPQHF. The CDR3 bases are TGCAGTGCTAGAGAAACAGGGAGGAATCAGCCCCAGCATTTT.

The rearrangement uses TRBV5-1 and TRBJ2-2; D not certain. The CDR3 extends over 15 amino acids. Deletions cut 2 bases from V and 5 bases from J, with 13 bases between. CDR1 and CDR2 from the germline V gene are SGHRS and YFSETQ. The CDR3 reads CASSLVGFGTGELFF. CDR3 in DNA: TGCGCCAGCAGCTTAGTGGGCTTTGGAACCGGGGAGCTGTTTTTT.

This clonotype was recorded many times. V usage is TRBV25-1 and J usage is TRBJ2-1; the D is unclear. The CDR3 is made up of 14 amino acids. V shed 3 bases and J shed 6 bases, with 12 bases lying between them. Germline assignment: CDR1 MGHDK and CDR2 SYGVNS. CDR3 in amino acids: CASSDHRAPNEQFF. For the CDR3, the DNA is TGTGCCAGCAGTGATCACCGGGCCCCCAATGAGCAGTTCTTC.

This clonotype showed up just a few times. The chain uses TRBV7-9 and TRBJ2-7, with 14 bases identical to TRBD2. CDR3 length equals 17 residues. V lost 4 bases, J lost 3 bases, and 8 bases stayed unmatched. Per the germline V gene, CDR1 is SEHNR and CDR2 is FQNEAQ (reference sequence). This CDR3 is CASSSATSGRAIYEQYF. The CDR3 nucleotides read TGTGCCAGCAGCTCGGCGACTAGCGGGAGGGCAATCTACGAGCAGTACTTC.

There are a few counts of this clonotype. The chain employs TRBV20-1 and TRBJ2-3; D unresolved. V was clipped by 6 bases and J by 0 bases, with 16 bases between them. The CDR3 loop spans 15 amino acids. CDR1 and CDR2 (germline): DFQATT, SNEGSKA (reference sequence). The CDR3 region is CSAAIADASTDTQYF. DNA for the CDR3: TGCAGTGCAGCTATTGCGGATGCTAGCACAGATACGCAGTATTTT.

This clonotype came up a few times. The chain couples TRBV24-1 to TRBJ2-2; D unresolved. CDR3 size: 13 residues. The germline V gene encodes CDR1 KGHDR and CDR2 SFDVKD. Trimming left V 7 bases short and J 1 base short, with 6 bases between. CDR3: CATRVGNTGELFF. CDR3 DNA: TGTGCCACCAGAGTGGGGAACACCGGGGAGCTGTTTTTT.

The chain is built from TRBV6-2 or TRBV6-3 and TRBJ2-1; D is unresolved. The CDR3 has 16 residues. With 7 bases removed from V and 4 bases from J, the gap between germline ends came to 20 bases. CDR1 is MNHEY, CDR2 SVGEGT, per germline. The CDR3 DNA reads TGTGCCAGCACCCGAAGGCCGCGCGAAGAGTACAATGAGCAGTTCTTC. It translates to CASTRRPREEYNEQFF.

This clonotype was detected many times. This chain connects TRBV20-1 to TRBJ2-7, with D perhaps assigned TRBD1 or TRBD2 (5 bases each). V lost 0 bases to trimming and J lost 1 base, with 13 bases between them. The CDR3 spans 15 residues. CDR1 is DFQATT, CDR2 SNEGSKA, per germline (reference sequence). The DNA for the CDR3 is TGCAGTGCTAGAGAGCGGGTGGGGGTTTCCTACGAGCAGTACTTC. Its translation is CSARERVGVSYEQYF.